This TCR beta chain came from a study of immune characterization of retroperitoneal liposarcoma. The CDR3 extends over 18 amino acids. Germline loops: CDR1 MNHNS, CDR2 SASEGT. The V segment lost 6 bases and the J segment 0 bases; nucleotides outside the gene matches: 7. This clonotype was observed many times. TCRdb recomputed calls from the PCR reads with MiXCR, one row per CDR3 protein. The sample yields fewer than 9,000 distinct CDR3 sequences, about 40% seen once. This TCR derives from a male donor with retroperitoneal liposarcoma. Sequencing used tumor tissue. The rearrangement links TRBV6-1 to TRBJ2-3; 15 positions agree with TRBD2. The CDR3 DNA sequence: TGTGCCAGCAGACTGGGGACTAGCGGGAGGTCTAGCACAGATACGCAGTATTTT. Its protein product is CASRLGTSGRSSTDTQYF.